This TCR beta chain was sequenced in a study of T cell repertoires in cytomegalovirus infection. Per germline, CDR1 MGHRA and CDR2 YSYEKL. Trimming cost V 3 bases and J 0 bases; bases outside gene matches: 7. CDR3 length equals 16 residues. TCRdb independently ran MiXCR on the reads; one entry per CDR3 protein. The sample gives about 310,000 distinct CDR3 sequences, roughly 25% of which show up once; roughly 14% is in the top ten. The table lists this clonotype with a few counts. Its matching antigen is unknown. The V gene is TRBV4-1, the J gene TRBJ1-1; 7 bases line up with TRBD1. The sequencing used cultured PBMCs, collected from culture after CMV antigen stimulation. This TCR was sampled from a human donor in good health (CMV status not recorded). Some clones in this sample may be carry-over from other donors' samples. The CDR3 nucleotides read TGCGCCAGCAGCCAGGGACAGCTTAGTTTGAACACTGAAGCTTTCTTT. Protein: CASSQGQLSLNTEAFF.